The 8 T cell receptor beta chains below were found in one sample sequenced in a study of Graves' ophthalmopathy and Graves' hyperthyroidism. The TCR beta CDR3 regions underwent amplification from RNA transcripts. An initial RT-PCR round employing HTBI primers preceded a second-round multiplex PCR. MiXCR was run by TCRdb on the multiplex PCR reads, yielding one entry per CDR3 protein. The sample shows 350,000 to 400,000 distinct CDR3 sequences, roughly 15% of them seen only once. The sample comprised peripheral blood. These TCRs come from a woman aged 18-29 years with stable Graves' hyperthyroidism.

This clonotype was observed a few times. V usage is TRBV28 and J usage is TRBJ2-5, with D maybe TRBD1 (6 bases). V shed 6 bases and J shed 1 base, with 18 bases lying between them. Germline CDR1 is MDHEN and CDR2 is SYDVKM. CDR3 length equals 16 residues. CDR3 amino acids: CASSPTGTYLQETQYF. The CDR3 DNA reads TGTGCCAGCAGCCCGACAGGTACATATCTCCAAGAGACCCAGTACTTC.

Note on this clonotype: As the CDR3 is not closed by the conserved phenylalanine or tryptophan, this likely results from a read error. The chain has TRBV6-2 or TRBV6-3 and TRBJ2-2; TRBD1 might be the D (6 bases). Trimming removed 6 bases at V and 4 bases at J, with 18 bases between. Germline values: CDR1 MNHEY, CDR2 SVGEGT. CDR3 length: 16 amino acids. CDR3 residues: CASRPTTAGVTGELFY. Here the CDR3 DNA reads TGTGCCAGCAGACCGACGACGGCAGGGGTCACCGGGGAGCTGTTTTAT.

This clonotype occurred a few times. The chain carries TRBV7-2 and TRBJ1-1; TRBD1 matches at 8 bases. This CDR3 comprises 15 residues. Germline CDR1 and CDR2: SGHTA and FQGNSA. Losses at the gene ends were 5 bases for V and 3 bases for J; bases not matched to a gene: 8. The CDR3, as DNA: TGTGCCAGCAGCCCCGGGACAGGTTCGGACACTGAAGCTTTCTTT. It codes for CASSPGTGSDTEAFF.

This clonotype was recorded at least ten times. The V and J genes are TRBV19 and TRBJ2-7; a weak D match, TRBD1 (6 bases). The CDR3 runs 15 residues. The ends were cut back, 0 bases at V and 2 bases at J, with 11 bases in the middle. Germline V CDR1 and CDR2: LNHDA, SQIVND (reference sequence). The CDR3 nucleotides read TGTGCCAGTAGTATAGAGACAGGTCAAACCTACGAGCAGTACTTC. It specifies CASSIETGQTYEQYF.

Remarks on this clonotype: A single base separates this from a much larger clone, so it may be a read error. DNA of the CDR3: TGCAGCATTGAGGAGGACAAGTCCTACGAGCAGTACTTC. This codes for CSIEEDKSYEQYF. The genes are TRBV29-1 and TRBJ2-7; D is tentatively TRBD1 or TRBD2 (5 bases each). Germline V CDR1 and CDR2: SQVTM, ANQGSEA. The CDR3 extends over 13 amino acids.

The chain links TRBV6-1 to TRBJ2-7; 8 nucleotides line up with TRBD1. The CDR3 spans 14 residues. Losses at the gene ends were 6 bases for V and 1 base for J; bases not matched to a gene: 5. From germline, CDR1 is MNHNS and CDR2 SASEGT. The CDR3: CASRLTGASYEQYF. CDR3 DNA sequence: TGTGCCAGCAGATTGACAGGGGCGTCCTACGAGCAGTACTTC.

At least ten counts were recorded for this clonotype. The V gene is TRBV5-1, the J gene TRBJ1-1, with 8 bases matching TRBD1. J lost 5 bases, V lost 4 bases, and 7 bases had no gene match. The CDR3 sequence is 14 residues long. Germline lookup yields CDR1 SGHRS and CDR2 YFSETQ. The CDR3 nucleotides are TGCGCCAGCAGCCGACAGGGGTTGGAGACTGAAGCTTTCTTT. This encodes CASSRQGLETEAFF.

This clonotype was detected many times. The chain uses TRBV29-1 and TRBJ1-2; no definite D call. Germline V gene data show CDR1 as SQVTM and CDR2 as ANQGSEA. The length of the CDR3 is 14 residues. Trimming removed 0 bases at V and 2 bases at J, with 10 bases between. For the CDR3, the DNA is TGCAGCGTTGAAGATCCCACAGAGAACTATGGCTACACCTTC. This translates into CSVEDPTENYGYTF.